This entry lists 2 T cell receptor beta chains sequenced from one sample in a study of cytomegalovirus exposure and HLA in healthy donors (dated by TCRdb to 2015 to 2018). The receptor library was made with the immunoSEQ multiplex PCR assay. Imported from immuneACCESS, the table was reduced by TCRdb to in-frame sequences with V and J called. These copies leave out some clones; in studies compared against another copy, an unresolved V gene accounts for under half, and the cause of the remainder is not known. This sample gives roughly 130,000 clones in total; over 85% of them show up just once. The ten largest clones represent about 3.5% of the sample. The sequenced material came from PBMCs. These receptor sequences come from a young man in good health and CMV-seronegative.

This chain uses TRBV28 with TRBJ2-5; 9 nucleotides line up with TRBD1. Trimming cost V 4 bases and J 9 bases; bases outside gene matches: 24. Germline V CDR1 and CDR2: MDHEN, SYDVKM. The CDR3 contains 19 residues. The CDR3, as DNA: TGTGCCAGCAGTTCCACCCTACCGAACCGGGACAGGGCTGTGGAGTCCCAGTACTTC. Its protein product is CASSSTLPNRDRAVESQYF.

This chain uses TRBV9 with TRBJ1-1, with 10 bases fitting TRBD1. Per germline, CDR1 SGDLS and CDR2 YYNGEE. This CDR3 spans 16 amino acids. V was clipped by 4 bases and J by 4 bases; unmatched bases: 10. DNA for the CDR3: TGTGCCAGCAGCCCCCGGTTGGGGACAGGGGTCACTGAAGCTTTCTTT. Protein sequence: CASSPRLGTGVTEAFF. Full variable domain (remainder filled in from reference TRBV9 and TRBJ1-1): DSGVTQTPKHLITATGQRVTLRCSPRSGDLSVYWYQQSLDQGLQFLIQYYNGEERAKGNILERFSAQQFPDLHSELNLSSLELGDSALYFCASSPRLGTGVTEAFFGQGTRLTVV.